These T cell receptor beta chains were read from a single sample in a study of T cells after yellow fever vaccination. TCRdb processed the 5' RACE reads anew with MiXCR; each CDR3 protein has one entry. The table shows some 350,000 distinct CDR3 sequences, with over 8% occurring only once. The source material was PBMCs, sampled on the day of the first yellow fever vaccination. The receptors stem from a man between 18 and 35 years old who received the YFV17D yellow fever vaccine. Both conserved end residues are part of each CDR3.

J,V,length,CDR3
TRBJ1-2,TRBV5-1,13,CASSSQPGGGYTF
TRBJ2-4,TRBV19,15,CASCQDILAKNIQYF
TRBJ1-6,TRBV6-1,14,CASNQGGGNSPLHF
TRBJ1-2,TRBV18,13,CASSPSAGDGYTF
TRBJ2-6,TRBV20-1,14,CSAGTGPGANVLTF
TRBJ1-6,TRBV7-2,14,CASSPEGVISPLHF
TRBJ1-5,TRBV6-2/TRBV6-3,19,CASSRSLDRGRGSNQPQHF
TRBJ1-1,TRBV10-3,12,CAISESWREAFF
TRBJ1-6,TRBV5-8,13,CASSLQGNSPLHF
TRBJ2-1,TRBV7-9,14,CASRQTSGGNEQFF
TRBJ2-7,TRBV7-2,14,CASSEQGKSYEQYF
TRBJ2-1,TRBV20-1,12,CSADQRGWEQFF
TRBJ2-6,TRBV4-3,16,CASSPLPGSGANVLTF
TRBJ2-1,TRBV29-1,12,CSVGQGFNEQFF
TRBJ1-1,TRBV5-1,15,CASSFGGGAGTEAFF
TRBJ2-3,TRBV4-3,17,CASSQSPVKALTDTQYF
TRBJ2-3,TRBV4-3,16,CASSQGGGISTDTQYF
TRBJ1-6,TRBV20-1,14,CSAPGGVHPSPLHF
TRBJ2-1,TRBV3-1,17,CASSQKLADSTYNEQFF
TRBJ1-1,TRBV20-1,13,CSASLARDTEAFF
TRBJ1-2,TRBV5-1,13,CASSEGQGSGYTF
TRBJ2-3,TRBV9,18,CASSVGAASGAGTDTQYF
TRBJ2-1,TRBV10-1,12,CASSERVGEQFF
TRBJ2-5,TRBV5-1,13,CASSKTGQETQYF
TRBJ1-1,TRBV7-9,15,CASSNRLGTQGGAFF
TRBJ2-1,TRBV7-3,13,CASATTRDNEQFF
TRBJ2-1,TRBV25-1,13,CASSELQGRERVF
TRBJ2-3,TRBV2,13,CASSESHTDTQYF
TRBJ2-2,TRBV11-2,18,CASSHRDRGKKGPGELFF
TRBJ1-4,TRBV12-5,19,CASGSIEPKTGPTNEKLFF
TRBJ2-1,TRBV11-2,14,CASSLVRASNEQFF
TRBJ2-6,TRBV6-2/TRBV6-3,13,CASMYSGANVLTF
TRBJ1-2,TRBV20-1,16,CSARPYTGEANYGYTF
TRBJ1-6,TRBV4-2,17,CASSQVSPRGPYSPLHF
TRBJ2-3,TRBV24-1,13,CATQGEGSDTQYF
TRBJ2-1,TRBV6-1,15,CASRGTEKRGNEQFF
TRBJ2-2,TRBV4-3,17,CASSQGTGGANTGELFF
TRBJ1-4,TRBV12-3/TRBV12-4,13,CASSPSGPEKLFF
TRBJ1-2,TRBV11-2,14,CASTQKGLVGGYTF